This T cell receptor beta chain was sequenced during a study of shared clonotypes between healthy human individuals. Study-wide findings and caveats: Donors were few, which limited the genetic and exposure-history diversity represented.

The method was immunoSEQ multiplex PCR; TCRdb's version includes in-frame clones alone and lacks a portion of them. Of 650,000 to 800,000 clones listed, about 90% are singletons. The V gene's germline CDR1 is SEHNR and CDR2 FQNEAQ (reference sequence). V lost 3 bases and J lost 4; bases outside the gene matches: 3. The CDR3 consists of 14 residues. Naive CD8 cells were CD45RO-negative, positively selected for CCR7, excluding terminally differentiated effector memory CD45RA+ cells. On this clone: The target antigen is unknown.

V usage is TRBV7-9 and J usage is TRBJ2-5; 9 bases line up with TRBD2. The sequenced sample was naive CD8+ T cells sorted from blood. The sequence was obtained from a man aged 30-40 years in good health. DNA for the CDR3: TGTGCCAGCAGCTTCCTAGCGGGATTAGAGACCCAGTACTTC. This sequence encodes CASSFLAGLETQYF.